The TCR beta chain under discussion was sequenced for a study of blood T cell repertoires in COVID-19. About the study: Both acute and convalescent COVID-19 samples were obtained from the United States, Italy and Spain. The cDNA or gDNA used as material had been derived from T cells, B-cell-depleted T cells, or PBMCs.

Under the authors' procedure: Counts of nucleated cells, estimated from reference gene primer amplification, were obtained. Profiling relied on immunoSEQ multiplex PCR, and the TCRdb table lists in-frame clones only, not all of them. Clonal size and the V and J genes are those of that table, whereas D and trimming came from the DNA. The data contain nearly 350,000 clones, almost 90% of them singletons. Trimming pared 1 base from V and 8 bases from J, leaving 9 bases between. Germline-derived CDR1 and CDR2 are LNHDA and SQIVND (reference sequence). The CDR3 is 13 amino acids. The source material was peripheral blood. This rearrangement joins TRBV19 to TRBJ2-1; possible D gene TRBD2, 6 bases. The clonotype originates from a woman between 65 and 79 years old with COVID-19, enrolled during active disease. CDR3 protein: CASSIGGGDEQFF. CDR3 in DNA: TGTGCCAGTAGTATAGGAGGAGGGGATGAGCAGTTCTTC.